The 15 T cell receptor beta chains presented below share a single source sample, sequenced in a study of T cell repertoires in cytomegalovirus infection. TCRdb re-called the reads through MiXCR, storing one row per CDR3 protein. The sample holds 55,000 to 70,000 distinct CDR3 sequences, approximately 22% seen once. No antigen is known for these receptors. Sequencing was done on a sample of PBMCs, sequenced either directly or after in vitro stimulation (not recorded which). The receptor set was obtained from a human donor in good health (CMV status not recorded). Some clones in this sample may be carry-over from other donors' samples.

This clonotype was seen many times. CDR3 residues: CASSPYPPNEQFF. The DNA of the CDR3 is TGTGCCAGCAGCCCGTACCCCCCAAATGAGCAGTTCTTC. V gene TRBV7-2 combines with J gene TRBJ2-1; unclear D gene. This CDR3 is built from 13 residues. V shed 5 bases and J shed 7 bases, with 12 bases lying between them. CDR1 and CDR2 from the germline V gene are SGHTA and FQGNSA.

This clonotype was counted only a few times. The rearrangement uses TRBV6-5 and TRBJ2-1; tentatively, D is TRBD2 (6 bases). This CDR3 has 14 residues. Germline V gives CDR1 MNHEY, CDR2 SVGAGI. V dropped 5 bases and J dropped 9 bases, with 17 bases sitting between them. The CDR3 sequence: CASSPSTSFPEQFF. CDR3 coding DNA: TGTGCCAGCAGTCCCTCGACTAGTTTCCCTGAGCAGTTCTTC.

This clonotype was counted only a few times. This chain joins TRBV20-1 and TRBJ2-3; 9 positions agree with TRBD1. The germline V gene encodes CDR1 DFQATT and CDR2 SNEGSKA (reference sequence). Unmatched junction bases numbered 7, after V lost 7 bases and J lost 5 bases. The CDR3 contains 13 residues. The CDR3 here is CSVKQGAVDTQYF. The CDR3 DNA follows: TGCAGTGTTAAACAGGGGGCGGTAGATACGCAGTATTTT.

This clonotype has just a few counts. V usage is TRBV11-2 and J usage is TRBJ2-5; TRBD2 matches 8 bases. Trimming removed 5 bases from V and 5 bases from J; junction bases left unmatched: 4. CDR1 SGHAT and CDR2 FQNNGV come from the germline V gene. This CDR3 comprises 13 residues. CDR3 nucleotides: TGTGCCAGCAGCCTGGAGCGGGAGGAGACCCAGTACTTC. This encodes CASSLEREETQYF.

The V gene is TRBV24-1, the J gene TRBJ2-4; 10 nucleotides match TRBD1. V shed 4 bases, J shed 9 bases, and the junction held 5 bases outside the gene matches. CDR1 is KGHDR and CDR2 is SFDVKD in the germline V gene. The CDR3 is made up of 14 amino acids. CDR3 residues: CATSERRDRGIQYF. The CDR3 DNA reads as TGTGCCACCAGTGAACGACGGGACAGGGGCATTCAGTACTTC.

This rearrangement joins TRBV12-3 or TRBV12-4 to TRBJ2-1; the D is unclear. CDR3 length equals 11 residues. The V end was cut by 8 bases, the J end by 0 bases, with 2 bases between. The CDR3 loop is CASVSYNEQFF. CDR3 DNA: TGTGCCAGCGTCTCCTACAATGAGCAGTTCTTC.

This clonotype has only a few counts. CDR3 DNA: TGTGCCAGCAGCTTAAGGGGGTCGGGGACAGGGAAAGATCTCTTCTATGGCTACACCTTC. It encodes CASSLRGSGTGKDLFYGYTF. The J gene is TRBJ1-2, the V gene TRBV7-2; TRBD1 matches at 9 bases. Unmatched junction bases numbered 20, after V lost 2 bases and J lost 4 bases. Looked up from germline, CDR1 is SGHTA and CDR2 is FQGNSA. There are 20 residues in the CDR3. Looking up the rest from reference TRBV7-2 and TRBJ1-2 gives the full variable domain: GAGVSQSPSNKVTEKGKDVELRCDPISGHTALYWYRQSLGQGLEFLIYFQGNSAPDKSGLPSDRFSAERTGGSVSTLTIQRTQQEDSAVYLCASSLRGSGTGKDLFYGYTFGSGTRLTVV.

This rearrangement joins TRBV19 to TRBJ2-7, with TRBD2 matching 9 bases. The trim removed 3 bases at V and 6 bases at J, leaving 6 bases unmatched. This CDR3 has 14 amino acids. CDR1 is LNHDA and CDR2 is SQIVND in the germline V gene (reference sequence). The CDR3 protein is CASSMGGRAREQYF. DNA of the CDR3: TGTGCCAGTAGTATGGGCGGGAGGGCCCGCGAGCAGTACTTC.

In its sample, this clonotype was seen a few times. The J gene is TRBJ2-2, the V gene TRBV7-3; D is unresolved. V lost 3 bases and J 8 bases, leaving 13 bases between the germline ends. The CDR3 contains 14 residues. Per germline, CDR1 SGHTA and CDR2 FQGTGA. CDR3 bases: TGTGCCAGCAGCTTGGGTGCGGAAGGGGGGGAGCTGTTTTTT. This sequence encodes CASSLGAEGGELFF.

This clonotype has just one count. The V gene is TRBV19, the J gene TRBJ1-1; D call uncertain. The CDR3 covers 14 residues. Germline assignment: CDR1 LNHDA and CDR2 SQIVND (reference sequence). Trimming cost V 1 base and J 1 base, with 7 bases left between them. Here the CDR3 reads CASSIGSENTEAFF. The CDR3 DNA sequence: TGTGCCAGTAGTATAGGCAGCGAGAACACTGAAGCTTTCTTT.

This sequence joins TRBV14 and TRBJ2-1; D is possibly TRBD1 or TRBD2 (5 bases each). This CDR3 is built from 13 residues. V lost 4 bases to trimming and J lost 8 bases, with 12 bases between them. CDR1 is SGHDN and CDR2 is FVKESK in the germline V gene. The CDR3 is CASSRRDGDEQFF. Written as DNA, the CDR3 is TGTGCCAGCAGCCGACGGGACGGCGATGAGCAGTTCTTC.

This chain connects TRBV10-3 to TRBJ1-1, with 7 positions matching TRBD1. CDR3 length equals 16 residues. CDR1 is ENHRY, CDR2 SYGVKD, per germline. After removal of 4 bases from V and 0 bases from J, the junction contained 8 bases not matched to a gene. CDR3 protein: CAISGSQGTMNTEAFF. Written as DNA, the CDR3 is TGTGCCATCAGTGGCTCACAGGGGACCATGAACACTGAAGCTTTCTTT.

This clonotype was observed at least ten times. The chain recombines TRBV28 with TRBJ2-1; D may be TRBD2 (6 bases). Deletions cut 8 bases from V and 7 bases from J, with 9 bases between. Per germline, CDR1 MDHEN and CDR2 SYDVKM. The CDR3 runs 11 residues. The DNA for the CDR3 is TGTGCCAGCGGTGGGGGGAATGAGCAGTTCTTC. This codes for CASGGGNEQFF.

This clonotype was counted ten times or more. J is TRBJ2-1 and V is TRBV7-9; D is perhaps TRBD2 (5 bases). This CDR3 comprises 16 residues. V was trimmed by 5 bases and J by 10 bases, leaving 24 bases between them. Germline loops: CDR1 SEHNR, CDR2 FQNEAQ (reference sequence). The CDR3 DNA sequence: TGTGCCAGCAGCCTAATACAGCTCTTGGAGGATCGGGAGCAGTTCTTC. Protein: CASSLIQLLEDREQFF. Based on the CDR3 plus reference TRBV7-9 and TRBJ2-1, the full variable domain is DTGVSQNPRHKITKRGQNVTFRCDPISEHNRLYWYRQTLGQGPEFLTYFQNEAQLEKSRLLSDRFSAERPKGSFSTLEIQRTEQGDSAMYLCASSLIQLLEDREQFFGPGTRLTVL.

This clonotype has at least ten counts. The rearrangement links TRBV7-2 to TRBJ1-6, with a tentative D call TRBD1 (5 bases). The germline CDR1 and CDR2 sequences are SGHTA and FQGNSA. CDR3 length equals 16 residues. Trimming cost V 0 bases and J 6 bases, with 12 bases left between them. DNA of the CDR3: TGTGCCAGCAGCTTAGCGCGTGAACAGGTTAATTCACCCCTCCACTTT. Protein: CASSLAREQVNSPLHF.